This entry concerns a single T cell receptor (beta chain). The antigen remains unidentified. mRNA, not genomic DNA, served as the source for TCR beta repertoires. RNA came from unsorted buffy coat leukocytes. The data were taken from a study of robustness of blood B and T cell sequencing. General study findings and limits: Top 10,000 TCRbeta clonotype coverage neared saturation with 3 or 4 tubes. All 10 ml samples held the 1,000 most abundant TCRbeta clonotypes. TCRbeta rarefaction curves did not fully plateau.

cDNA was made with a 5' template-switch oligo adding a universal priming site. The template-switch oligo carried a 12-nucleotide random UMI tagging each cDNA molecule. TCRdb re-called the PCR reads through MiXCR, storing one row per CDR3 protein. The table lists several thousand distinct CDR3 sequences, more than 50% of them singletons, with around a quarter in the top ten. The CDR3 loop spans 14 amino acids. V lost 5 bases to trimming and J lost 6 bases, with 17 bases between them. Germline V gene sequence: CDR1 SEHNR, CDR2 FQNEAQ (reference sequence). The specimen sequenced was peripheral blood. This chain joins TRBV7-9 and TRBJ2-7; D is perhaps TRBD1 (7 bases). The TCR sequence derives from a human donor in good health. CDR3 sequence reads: CASSLQGGKGEQYF. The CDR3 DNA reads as TGTGCCAGCAGCCTCCAGGGGGGAAAGGGCGAGCAGTACTTC.